The rows below give T cell receptor beta chains drawn from one sample of a study of T cell responses to AZD1222 COVID-19 vaccine. Only in-frame clones appear in the TCRdb table, and some are missing; sequencing was by immunoSEQ multiplex PCR. The sample holds about 70,000 clones; roughly 89% are singletons and the top ten take over 8%. Specimen: peripheral blood, collected on day 0 of AZD1222 vaccination. The receptors derive from an adult in good health. Both conserved end residues are part of each CDR3. Each record gives: clone size, V gene, D gene, J gene, CDR3 DNA, CDR3 protein. A D gene is named only where the DNA matches it firmly. Clone size is shown for a subset of rows, as once, few, many or a class of expanded clone.

clone size: -
V gene: TRBV6-5
D gene: -
J gene: TRBJ1-6
CDR3 DNA: TGTGCCAGCAGTTACTCTCCGTCTGCGGCCCTCCACTTT
CDR3 protein: CASSYSPSAALHF

clone size: few
V gene: TRBV6-1
D gene: -
J gene: TRBJ2-7
CDR3 DNA: TGTGCCAGCACCCCCGCCCCGGGGAACGAGCAGTACTTC
CDR3 protein: CASTPAPGNEQYF

clone size: -
V gene: TRBV7-8
D gene: TRBD1
J gene: TRBJ1-1
CDR3 DNA: TGTGCCAGCAGCGTGAGGGGGCCTCTTAACACTGAAGCTTTCTTT
CDR3 protein: CASSVRGPLNTEAFF

clone size: -
V gene: TRBV18
D gene: TRBD1
J gene: TRBJ1-1
CDR3 DNA: TGTGCCAGCTCACTAATCGGGACAGATTATGGAGAAGCTTTCTTT
CDR3 protein: CASSLIGTDYGEAFF

clone size: -
V gene: TRBV3-1/TRBV3-2
D gene: -
J gene: TRBJ2-1
CDR3 DNA: TGTGCCAGCAGCCCCCTGGGGTCCTCCTACAATGAGCAGTTCTTC
CDR3 protein: CASSPLGSSYNEQFF

clone size: -
V gene: TRBV27
D gene: TRBD1
J gene: TRBJ1-1
CDR3 DNA: TGTGCCAGCAGTTCGGAACAGGGGGGGAACACTGAAGCTTTCTTT
CDR3 protein: CASSSEQGGNTEAFF

clone size: -
V gene: TRBV5-1
D gene: -
J gene: TRBJ2-1
CDR3 DNA: TGCGCCAGCAGCTTGGTCGGACTGTACAATGAGCAGTTCTTC
CDR3 protein: CASSLVGLYNEQFF

clone size: -
V gene: TRBV28
D gene: -
J gene: TRBJ2-7
CDR3 DNA: TGTGCCAGCAGAAGTGGGGGTTACTACGAGCAGTACTTC
CDR3 protein: CASRSGGYYEQYF

clone size: -
V gene: TRBV28
D gene: TRBD1
J gene: TRBJ1-2
CDR3 DNA: TGTGCCAGCAGCCTAATGGGACAGCCAGACTTCTATGGCTACACCTTC
CDR3 protein: CASSLMGQPDFYGYTF

clone size: -
V gene: TRBV7-3
D gene: -
J gene: TRBJ1-1
CDR3 DNA: TGTGCCAGCAGCCAAAATGCGAACACTGAAGCTTTCTTT
CDR3 protein: CASSQNANTEAFF

clone size: -
V gene: TRBV28
D gene: TRBD1
J gene: TRBJ2-2
CDR3 DNA: TGTGCCGGGGGGGACAGGGTCACCGGGGAGCTGTTTTTT
CDR3 protein: CAGGDRVTGELFF

clone size: -
V gene: TRBV9
D gene: -
J gene: TRBJ1-2
CDR3 DNA: TGTGCCAGCAGCGTCCGCTCGACAGCTAACTATGGCTACACCTTC
CDR3 protein: CASSVRSTANYGYTF

clone size: -
V gene: TRBV7-2
D gene: -
J gene: TRBJ1-5
CDR3 DNA: TGTGCCAGCAGCTTAGAGGGGTTAGGCAATCAGCCCCAGCATTTT
CDR3 protein: CASSLEGLGNQPQHF

clone size: -
V gene: TRBV19
D gene: -
J gene: TRBJ2-7
CDR3 DNA: TGTGCCAGTAGTATAGCCCAGGGCTACGAGCAGTACTTC
CDR3 protein: CASSIAQGYEQYF

clone size: once
V gene: TRBV5-4
D gene: TRBD2
J gene: TRBJ2-3
CDR3 DNA: TGTGCCAGCAGCGTGACTAGCGCTATAACAGATACGCAGTATTTT
CDR3 protein: CASSVTSAITDTQYF

clone size: -
V gene: TRBV5-6
D gene: TRBD1
J gene: TRBJ1-1
CDR3 DNA: TGTGCCAGCAGCTTGGTGGACAGGGGGGGCACTGAAGCTTTCTTT
CDR3 protein: CASSLVDRGGTEAFF

clone size: -
V gene: TRBV19
D gene: TRBD1
J gene: TRBJ2-2
CDR3 DNA: TGTGCCATAGGGGGACAGGGAAACACCGGGGAGCTGTTTTTT
CDR3 protein: CAIGGQGNTGELFF

clone size: once
V gene: TRBV28
D gene: -
J gene: TRBJ1-2
CDR3 DNA: TGTGCCAGCAGTTTGGCTGTTTCATCGGTTTACGGCTACACCTTC
CDR3 protein: CASSLAVSSVYGYTF

clone size: -
V gene: TRBV18
D gene: -
J gene: TRBJ2-5
CDR3 DNA: TGTGCCAGCTCACCATCTCCAGGGGCGGGTGAGACCCAGTACTTC
CDR3 protein: CASSPSPGAGETQYF

clone size: few
V gene: TRBV2
D gene: -
J gene: TRBJ1-4
CDR3 DNA: TGTGCCAGCAGTGAATGTCAGGTCGGGTGCAAACTGTTTTTT
CDR3 protein: CASSECQVGCKLFF

clone size: -
V gene: TRBV11-2
D gene: -
J gene: TRBJ2-1
CDR3 DNA: TGTGCCAGCAGCCCAAACGGGTTCTCCTACAATGAGCAGTTCTTC
CDR3 protein: CASSPNGFSYNEQFF

clone size: -
V gene: TRBV7-9
D gene: TRBD1
J gene: TRBJ1-5
CDR3 DNA: TGTGCCAGCAGCACACAGGGGGATCAGCCCCAGCATTTT
CDR3 protein: CASSTQGDQPQHF

clone size: -
V gene: TRBV12-3/TRBV12-4
D gene: -
J gene: TRBJ2-6
CDR3 DNA: TGTGCCAGCAGTTTGAGTGGGGCCAACGTCCTGACTTTC
CDR3 protein: CASSLSGANVLTF

clone size: -
V gene: TRBV13
D gene: -
J gene: TRBJ1-1
CDR3 DNA: TGTGCCAGCCGGGTTAGGGGCGACGGAATGAACACTGAAGCTTTCTTT
CDR3 protein: CASRVRGDGMNTEAFF

clone size: -
V gene: TRBV28
D gene: TRBD1
J gene: TRBJ1-4
CDR3 DNA: TGTGCCAGCAGTTTCTCCTACCGGGACAGGGAAGTAGGTGAAAAACTGTTTTTT
CDR3 protein: CASSFSYRDREVGEKLFF

clone size: -
V gene: TRBV7-9
D gene: TRBD1
J gene: TRBJ1-2
CDR3 DNA: TGTGCCAGCAGGGGGACAGGGACGGAAGGCTACACCTTC
CDR3 protein: CASRGTGTEGYTF

clone size: -
V gene: TRBV7-2
D gene: -
J gene: TRBJ2-1
CDR3 DNA: TGTGCCAGCAGCCGCGGGGGCGACTACAATGAGCAGTTCTTC
CDR3 protein: CASSRGGDYNEQFF

clone size: -
V gene: TRBV6-2/TRBV6-3
D gene: -
J gene: TRBJ1-2
CDR3 DNA: TGTGCCAGCAGTTACTATGTCCCCGGAGCTTCCGTGCGTCAACAGGACTATGGCTACACCTTC
CDR3 protein: CASSYYVPGASVRQQDYGYTF

clone size: -
V gene: TRBV10-3
D gene: -
J gene: TRBJ2-7
CDR3 DNA: TGTGCCATCAGTGATTTAGGGGGGGGGAACTCCTACGAGCAGTACTTC
CDR3 protein: CAISDLGGGNSYEQYF

clone size: -
V gene: TRBV25-1
D gene: TRBD1
J gene: TRBJ2-7
CDR3 DNA: TGTGCCAGCAGTGCCTGGGGGCAGGGGGCAAGTGAGCAGTACTTC
CDR3 protein: CASSAWGQGASEQYF

clone size: -
V gene: TRBV7-9
D gene: -
J gene: TRBJ1-6
CDR3 DNA: TGTGCCAGCAGCTTAGTAAATTCACCCCTCCACTTT
CDR3 protein: CASSLVNSPLHF

clone size: few
V gene: TRBV10-1
D gene: TRBD1
J gene: TRBJ2-1
CDR3 DNA: TGCGCCAGCAGTCAGCGCAGGGACAGCAATGAGCAGTTCTTC
CDR3 protein: CASSQRRDSNEQFF

clone size: -
V gene: TRBV5-4
D gene: TRBD1
J gene: TRBJ1-4
CDR3 DNA: TGTGCCAGCAGCCCAGGGACAGGGCGTGAAAAACTGTTTTTT
CDR3 protein: CASSPGTGREKLFF

clone size: -
V gene: TRBV27
D gene: TRBD1
J gene: TRBJ1-1
CDR3 DNA: TGTGCCAGCCTACAGGGGCTTGAAGCTTTCTTT
CDR3 protein: CASLQGLEAFF

clone size: -
V gene: TRBV2
D gene: TRBD1
J gene: TRBJ1-5
CDR3 DNA: TGTGCCAGCAGTTGGACAGGGCCTTATCCCCAGCATTTT
CDR3 protein: CASSWTGPYPQHF

clone size: -
V gene: TRBV7-2
D gene: -
J gene: TRBJ2-3
CDR3 DNA: TGTGCCAGCAGCCCCCGGTGGGGGAGCACAGATACGCAGTATTTT
CDR3 protein: CASSPRWGSTDTQYF

clone size: -
V gene: TRBV21-1
D gene: -
J gene: TRBJ1-5
CDR3 DNA: TGTGCCAGCAGCAAAAGGTTAGGGGACAGATCCCATCAGCCCCAGCATTTT
CDR3 protein: CASSKRLGDRSHQPQHF

clone size: once
V gene: TRBV5-1
D gene: -
J gene: TRBJ1-1
CDR3 DNA: TGCGCCAGCAGCGTCGGGACGGAAGACACTGAAGCTTTCTTT
CDR3 protein: CASSVGTEDTEAFF

clone size: -
V gene: TRBV2
D gene: -
J gene: TRBJ2-2
CDR3 DNA: TGTGCCAGCAGTTGGGACTCCCCGAACACCGGGGAGCTGTTTTTT
CDR3 protein: CASSWDSPNTGELFF

clone size: -
V gene: TRBV19
D gene: -
J gene: TRBJ2-2
CDR3 DNA: TGTGCCAGCGAGAAGAACACCGGGGAGCTGTTTTTT
CDR3 protein: CASEKNTGELFF

clone size: -
V gene: TRBV6-2/TRBV6-3
D gene: -
J gene: TRBJ2-3
CDR3 DNA: TGTGCCAGCAGTTACTGGCCTAGCACAGATACGCAGTATTTT
CDR3 protein: CASSYWPSTDTQYF

clone size: -
V gene: TRBV6-4
D gene: TRBD1
J gene: TRBJ2-2
CDR3 DNA: TGTGCCAGCAGTGACTCGGGACAGGGAGAAACCGGGGAGCTGTTTTTT
CDR3 protein: CASSDSGQGETGELFF

clone size: -
V gene: TRBV28
D gene: TRBD1
J gene: TRBJ1-1
CDR3 DNA: TGTGCCAGCAGTCGACAGGGTCCGTCTGAAGCTTTCTTT
CDR3 protein: CASSRQGPSEAFF

clone size: -
V gene: TRBV19
D gene: -
J gene: TRBJ1-6
CDR3 DNA: TGTGCCAGTAGCCCAGCGGTCCTGAATTCACCCCTCCACTTT
CDR3 protein: CASSPAVLNSPLHF

clone size: -
V gene: TRBV10-3
D gene: -
J gene: TRBJ1-5
CDR3 DNA: TGTGCCATAAGGGGAGGGGGAGGCAATCAGCCCCAGCATTTT
CDR3 protein: CAIRGGGGNQPQHF

clone size: -
V gene: TRBV5-1
D gene: TRBD1
J gene: TRBJ1-2
CDR3 DNA: TGCGCCAGCAGCTTCTCAGTAGGACAGGGGGCAGGCGGCTACACCTTC
CDR3 protein: CASSFSVGQGAGGYTF

clone size: once
V gene: TRBV10-1
D gene: -
J gene: TRBJ2-7
CDR3 DNA: TGCGCCAGCAGTGAGTCGAAACAGGGTACAGGCTACGAGCAGTACTTC
CDR3 protein: CASSESKQGTGYEQYF

clone size: -
V gene: TRBV4-3
D gene: -
J gene: TRBJ2-7
CDR3 DNA: TGCGCCAGCAGCCACGCCGGGACTTACGAGCAGTACTTC
CDR3 protein: CASSHAGTYEQYF